This entry is about one TCR beta chain. Its target is unknown. This specimen comes from a study of cytomegalovirus exposure and HLA in healthy donors. The CDR3 runs to 15 residues. V was cut by 5 bases and J by 1 base, with 13 bases left in between. Germline V gene data show CDR1 as LNHDA and CDR2 as SQIVND (reference sequence). 13 Jbeta primers and 60 Vbeta primers were used for the PCR. Assay: immunoSEQ multiplex PCR; the TCRdb copy retains only in-frame clones and omits some. The sample has about 100,000 clones, about four fifths seen once; the top ten hold 3.5% to 5%. Study-wide points: A later analysis revealed that TCR association rates differed between HLA loci, peaking at DRB1 and bottoming out at HLA-C. As was reported, the HLA-A and HLA-B alleles of most subjects were accurately predicted from TCR beta sequences. A later analysis linked a missense DCLRE1C variant to TCR beta V- and J-gene trimming. The study listed some 160 cytomegalovirus-associated TCR beta chains.

The source is a female donor in good health and CMV-seropositive. The V gene is TRBV19, the J gene TRBJ2-3; D ambiguous. What was sequenced was PBMCs. The CDR3 DNA follows: TGTGCCAGTAGTCCCGTGCGGTTCGGCACAGATACGCAGTATTTT. It specifies CASSPVRFGTDTQYF.